These 15 T cell receptor beta chains were all obtained from the same sample, sequenced in a study of shared clonotypes between healthy human individuals. Assay: immunoSEQ multiplex PCR; the TCRdb copy retains only in-frame clones and omits some. Among 2 million to 2.5 million clones, approximately 96% were seen once, and the ten largest hold around 0.13%. The sequencing input was naive CD4+ T cells sorted from blood. Subset denoted: CD45RA+ positively selected. The receptor source for this set is a man younger than 35 in good health.

The V call is TRBV30, the J call TRBJ1-4; D call uncertain. Trimming left V 3 bases short and J 1 base short, with 9 bases between. The length of the CDR3 is 14 residues. Germline V gene lookup returns CDR1 GTSNPN and CDR2 SVGIG (reference sequence). The CDR3 coding sequence is TGTGCCTGGAGCGCGAGCGAAACTAATGAAAAACTGTTTTTT. Translation: CAWSASETNEKLFF.

To note about this clone: Within the sample, other DNA sequences also encode this same CDR3. The chain links TRBV7-2 to TRBJ2-7; D may be TRBD2 (6 bases). This CDR3 spans 13 amino acids. V was clipped by 3 bases and J by 2 bases, with 8 bases between them. Germline V gene lookup returns CDR1 SGHTA and CDR2 FQGNSA. The CDR3 DNA reads TGTGCCAGCAGCTTGGAGGGGACCTACGAGCAGTACTTC. Protein product: CASSLEGTYEQYF.

The chain links TRBV11-2 to TRBJ1-2, with 10 positions matching TRBD1. V shed 0 bases and J 5 bases; nucleotides not matched to a gene: 3. The CDR3 is made up of 15 amino acids. CDR1 is SGHAT and CDR2 is FQNNGV in the germline V gene. CDR3: CASSLETGGAYGYTF. DNA of the CDR3: TGTGCCAGCAGCTTAGAGACAGGGGGCGCGTATGGCTACACCTTC. Filled out from reference TRBV11-2 and TRBJ1-2, the complete variable domain reads EAGVAQSPRYKIIEKRQSVAFWCNPISGHATLYWYQQILGQGPKLLIQFQNNGVVDDSQLPKDRFSAERLKGVDSTLKIQPAKLEDSAVYLCASSLETGGAYGYTFGSGTRLTVV.

Written as DNA, the CDR3 is TGTGCCAGCAGCCCGGGACAGGGGGGCAATCAGCCCCAGCATTTT. Translated, it gives CASSPGQGGNQPQHF. The chain joins TRBV5-8 to TRBJ1-5, with 11 bases lining up with TRBD1. This CDR3 comprises 15 residues. CDR1 is SGHTS and CDR2 is YDEGEE in the germline V gene. J was trimmed by 2 bases and V by 4 bases; bases with no gene match: 2.

This chain joins TRBV11-2 and TRBJ2-7; TRBD2 is a possible D gene (5 bases). This CDR3 has 14 amino acids. CDR1 and CDR2 from the germline V gene are SGHAT and FQNNGV. Trimming removed 1 base at V and 4 bases at J, with 11 bases between. The CDR3: CASSLVALVYEQYF. In DNA, the CDR3 is TGTGCCAGCAGCTTAGTAGCACTAGTGTACGAGCAGTACTTC.

The rearrangement uses TRBV19 and TRBJ1-2, with 8 bases lining up with TRBD1. From germline, CDR1 is LNHDA and CDR2 SQIVND (reference sequence). V gave up 6 bases and J gave up 7 bases; unmatched junction bases: 7. The CDR3 contains 13 residues. The CDR3: CASSPQGASGYTF. DNA of the CDR3: TGTGCCAGTAGCCCCCAGGGGGCGTCTGGCTACACCTTC.

The rearrangement joins TRBV11-3 to TRBJ2-3, with unresolved D. The CDR3 extends over 15 amino acids. V was pared by 1 base and J by 0 bases, with 8 bases between. From germline, CDR1 is SGHNT and CDR2 YENEEA. The CDR3 DNA reads TGTGCCAGCAGCTTAGCTTTCAGCAGCACAGATACGCAGTATTTT. Amino acid sequence: CASSLAFSSTDTQYF.

This chain links TRBV6-5 with TRBJ2-7; no reliable D call. Germline lookup yields CDR1 MNHEY and CDR2 SVGAGI. The length of the CDR3 is 11 residues. With 6 bases removed from V and 6 bases from J, the gap between germline ends came to 9 bases. CDR3 sequence reads: CASRTMGEQYF. Here the CDR3 DNA reads TGTGCCAGCAGAACAATGGGCGAGCAGTACTTC.

About this clone: Other DNA sequences from this sample encode an identical CDR3 as well. The chain uses TRBV15 and TRBJ2-5; D perhaps matches TRBD2 (6 bases). This CDR3 is 14 amino acids long. Germline loops: CDR1 LNHNV, CDR2 YYDKDF (reference sequence). The V end was cut by 0 bases, the J end by 2 bases, with 7 bases between. In nucleotides, the CDR3 is TGTGCCACCAGCAGAGAGGGGACTCAAGAGACCCAGTACTTC. Residues: CATSREGTQETQYF.

Of note for this clone: The sample contains more than one DNA sequence encoding this CDR3. The chain uses TRBV7-9 and TRBJ2-3; D is undetermined. This CDR3 contains 14 residues. Trimming pared 1 base from V and 1 base from J, leaving 6 bases between. Germline CDR1 and CDR2: SEHNR and FQNEAQ (reference sequence). CDR3 residues: CASSLEGGTDTQYF. The CDR3 DNA sequence: TGTGCCAGCAGCTTAGAGGGCGGCACAGATACGCAGTATTTT.

The CDR3 sequence: CASSVSPGGGGNTEAFF. CDR3 nucleotides: TGTGCCAGCAGCGTAAGCCCCGGAGGAGGGGGTAACACTGAAGCTTTCTTT. V is TRBV9 and J is TRBJ1-1; D perhaps matches TRBD1 (6 bases). V shed 1 base and J shed 2 bases, with 18 bases lying between them. Germline CDR1 SGDLS, CDR2 YYNGEE. This CDR3 is built from 17 residues.

The chain joins TRBV30 to TRBJ1-5, with D unclear. Trimming cost V 4 bases and J 7 bases, with 14 bases left between them. The CDR3 is 13 amino acids. Per the germline V gene, CDR1 is GTSNPN and CDR2 is SVGIG (reference sequence). CDR3 DNA: TGTGCCTGGAAAGGAGGTTCGGGACAGCCCCAGCATTTT. It encodes CAWKGGSGQPQHF.

The rearrangement joins TRBV10-2 to TRBJ2-7; TRBD1 matches 11 bases. The CDR3 runs 15 residues. The V segment lost 7 bases and the J segment 2 bases; nucleotides outside the gene matches: 7. Germline loops: CDR1 WSHSY, CDR2 SAAADI. DNA of the CDR3: TGCGCCAGCAACTCGAGGGACAGGGGGACCTACGAGCAGTACTTC. Translation gives CASNSRDRGTYEQYF.

Worth noting for this clone: The same CDR3 is also encoded by other DNA sequences in this sample. J is TRBJ2-3 and V is TRBV7-6; no definite D call. The CDR3 contains 12 residues. The germline CDR1 and CDR2 sequences are SGHVS and FNYEAQ. V lost 5 bases and J lost 0, with 3 bases in between. In nucleotides, the CDR3 is TGTGCCAGCAGCCCTAGCACAGATACGCAGTATTTT. Translation: CASSPSTDTQYF. The variable domain in full, with the rest retrieved from reference TRBV7-6 and TRBJ2-3, is GAGVSQSPRYKVTKRGQDVALRCDPISGHVSLYWYRQALGQGPEFLTYFNYEAQQDKSGLPNDRFSAERPEGSISTLTIQRTEQRDSAMYRCASSPSTDTQYFGPGTRLTVL.

This clone has a single count. The chain couples TRBV5-1 to TRBJ2-5; D remains ambiguous. The CDR3 covers 14 residues. Germline CDR1 SGHRS, CDR2 YFSETQ. The V end lost 0 bases, the J end lost 5 bases, and 11 bases lay between the germline ends. This CDR3 reads CASSLALLGETQYF. The CDR3 region has the DNA TGCGCCAGCAGCTTGGCCCTCCTCGGGGAGACCCAGTACTTC.